This T cell receptor beta chain was sequenced during a study of T cell responses to AZD1222 COVID-19 vaccine. Study at large: Timing groups of about 4 and about 12 weeks for second doses were pooled.

Using immunoSEQ multiplex PCR, the repertoire was profiled, and TCRdb retains in-frame clones only, with some absent. The sample lists more than 85,000 clones, roughly 90% occurring once. As regards this clone: Its antigen is not known.

Study-wide results and limits: Donors, mostly white British, included more females; clonal diversity was possibly underestimated.

This CDR3 spans 13 amino acids. Trimming removed 3 bases at V and 12 bases at J, with 16 bases between. Germline-derived CDR1 and CDR2 are SGHDT and YYEEEE. Sequencing was performed on peripheral blood, taken on day 0 of AZD1222 vaccination. The source of this sequence is an adult in good health. This chain uses TRBV5-6 with TRBJ2-1; possibly TRBD2 for D (6 bases). CDR3 amino acids: CASSYLHGGWQFF. As DNA, the CDR3 is TGTGCCAGCAGCTACCTCCACGGGGGATGGCAGTTCTTC.